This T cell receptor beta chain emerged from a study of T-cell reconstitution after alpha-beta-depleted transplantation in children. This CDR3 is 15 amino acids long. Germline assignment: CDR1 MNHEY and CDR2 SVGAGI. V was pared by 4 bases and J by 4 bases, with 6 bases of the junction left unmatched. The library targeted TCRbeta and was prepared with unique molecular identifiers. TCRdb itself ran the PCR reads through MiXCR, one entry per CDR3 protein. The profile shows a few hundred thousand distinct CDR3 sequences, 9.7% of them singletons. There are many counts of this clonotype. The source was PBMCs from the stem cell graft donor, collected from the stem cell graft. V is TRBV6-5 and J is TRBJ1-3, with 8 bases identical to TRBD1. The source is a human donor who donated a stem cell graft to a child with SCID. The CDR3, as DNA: TGTGCCAGCAGTTCCGGGACAGGCCCCGGAAACACCATATATTTT. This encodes CASSSGTGPGNTIYF.